This TCR beta chain came from a study of cytomegalovirus exposure and HLA in healthy donors. As to this clone: Its antigen is currently unknown.

PCR was performed using 60 Vbeta and 13 Jbeta primers. Profiling relied on immunoSEQ multiplex PCR, and the TCRdb table lists in-frame clones only, not all of them. The sample yields 200,000 to 250,000 clones, 75% to 90% seen once. Germline V gene data show CDR1 as SGHAT and CDR2 as FQNNGV. V shed 8 bases, J shed 5 bases, and the junction held 10 bases outside the gene matches. The CDR3 length is 15 residues. Overall study findings and caveats: High sensitivity and specificity were reportedly achieved when the classifier diagnosed cytomegalovirus status. In a later analysis, an Asian-associated ancestry cluster reportedly showed fewer N-insertions than the approximately 700-donor mean. A later analysis by the authors found several of the most significant clusters apparently linked to common viral pathogens.

Unrecorded immune exposure was likely among donors, who were nominally healthy when sampled. This chain links TRBV11-2 with TRBJ2-1, with TRBD2 identical over 9 bases. The sequence derives from a woman aged 18-30 years in good health and CMV-seronegative. What was sequenced was PBMCs. The CDR3 DNA reads as TGTGCCAGCGTATCCTTACGCGGGAGGGACAATGAGCAGTTCTTC. This encodes CASVSLRGRDNEQFF.